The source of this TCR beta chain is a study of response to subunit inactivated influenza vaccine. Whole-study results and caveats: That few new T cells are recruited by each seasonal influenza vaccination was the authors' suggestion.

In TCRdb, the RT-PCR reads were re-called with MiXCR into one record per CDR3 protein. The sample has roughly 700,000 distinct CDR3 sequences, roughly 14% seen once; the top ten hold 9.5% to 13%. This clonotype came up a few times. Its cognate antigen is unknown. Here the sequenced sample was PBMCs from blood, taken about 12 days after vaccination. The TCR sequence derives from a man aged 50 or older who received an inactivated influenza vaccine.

CDR3 protein: CASSYLTGGQGETQYF. CDR3 nucleotides: TGTGCCAGCAGTTACCTTACAGGGGGCCAGGGGGAGACCCAGTACTTC. The rearrangement links TRBV6-5 to TRBJ2-5; 9 bases match TRBD1. After removal of 2 bases from V and 5 bases from J, the junction contained 9 bases not matched to a gene. The CDR3 loop spans 16 amino acids. CDR1 and CDR2 (germline): MNHEY, SVGAGI.